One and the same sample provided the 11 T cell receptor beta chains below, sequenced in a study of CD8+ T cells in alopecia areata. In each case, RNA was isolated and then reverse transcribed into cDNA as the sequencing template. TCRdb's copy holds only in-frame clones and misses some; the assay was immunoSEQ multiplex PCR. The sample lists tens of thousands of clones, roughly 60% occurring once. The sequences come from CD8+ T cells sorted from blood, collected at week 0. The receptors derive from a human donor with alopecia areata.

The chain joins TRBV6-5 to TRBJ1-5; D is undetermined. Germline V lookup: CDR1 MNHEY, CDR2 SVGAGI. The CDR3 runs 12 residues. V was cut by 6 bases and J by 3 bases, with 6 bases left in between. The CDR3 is CASREANQPQHF. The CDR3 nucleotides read TGTGCCAGCAGGGAGGCCAATCAGCCCCAGCATTTT.

The CDR3 nucleotides read TGCAGCGTTGAAGGGGACAGGGAGAAGTACAATGAGCAGTTCTTC. Translating gives CSVEGDREKYNEQFF. The rearrangement uses TRBV29-1 and TRBJ2-1; TRBD1 matches at 9 bases. The V gene end was trimmed by 1 base and the J gene end by 4 bases; junction bases not matched to a gene: 5. This CDR3 has 15 residues. Germline CDR1 and CDR2: SQVTM and ANQGSEA.

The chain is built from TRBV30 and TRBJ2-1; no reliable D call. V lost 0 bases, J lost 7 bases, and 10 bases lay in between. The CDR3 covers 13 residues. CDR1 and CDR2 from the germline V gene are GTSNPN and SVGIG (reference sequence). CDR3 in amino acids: CAWSVLYGNEQFF. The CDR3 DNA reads TGTGCCTGGAGTGTACTCTACGGGAATGAGCAGTTCTTC.

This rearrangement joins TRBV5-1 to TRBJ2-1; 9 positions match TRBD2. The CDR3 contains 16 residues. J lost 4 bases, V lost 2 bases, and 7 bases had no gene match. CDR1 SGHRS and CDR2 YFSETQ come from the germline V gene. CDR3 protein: CASSFHASGDYNEQFF. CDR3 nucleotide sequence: TGCGCCAGCAGCTTCCACGCTAGCGGGGATTACAATGAGCAGTTCTTC.

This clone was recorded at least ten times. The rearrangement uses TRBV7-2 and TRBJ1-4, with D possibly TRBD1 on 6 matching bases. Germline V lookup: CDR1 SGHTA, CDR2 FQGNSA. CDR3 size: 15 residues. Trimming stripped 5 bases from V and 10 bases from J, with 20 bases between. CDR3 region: CASSPRPGAQGKLFF. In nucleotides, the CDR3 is TGTGCCAGCAGCCCGAGACCAGGGGCACAGGGAAAACTGTTTTTT.

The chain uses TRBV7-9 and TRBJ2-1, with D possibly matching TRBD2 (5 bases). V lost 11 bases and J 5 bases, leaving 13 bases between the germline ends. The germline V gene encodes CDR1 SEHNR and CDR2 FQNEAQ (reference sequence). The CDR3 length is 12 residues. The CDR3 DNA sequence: TGTGCCTACGTGAGGGTCAACAATGAGCAGTTCTTC. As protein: CAYVRVNNEQFF.

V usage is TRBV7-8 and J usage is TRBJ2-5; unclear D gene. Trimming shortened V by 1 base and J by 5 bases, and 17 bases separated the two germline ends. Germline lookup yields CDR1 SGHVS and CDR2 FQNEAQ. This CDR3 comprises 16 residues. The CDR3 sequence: CASSLDPTLAVETQYF. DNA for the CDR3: TGTGCCAGCAGCTTAGACCCGACTCTGGCCGTGGAGACCCAGTACTTC.

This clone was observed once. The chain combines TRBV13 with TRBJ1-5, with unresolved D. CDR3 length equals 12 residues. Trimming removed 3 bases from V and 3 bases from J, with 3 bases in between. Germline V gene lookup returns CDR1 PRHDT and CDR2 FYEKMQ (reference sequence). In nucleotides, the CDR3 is TGTGCCAGCAGCTTTGCCAATCAGCCCCAGCATTTT. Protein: CASSFANQPQHF.

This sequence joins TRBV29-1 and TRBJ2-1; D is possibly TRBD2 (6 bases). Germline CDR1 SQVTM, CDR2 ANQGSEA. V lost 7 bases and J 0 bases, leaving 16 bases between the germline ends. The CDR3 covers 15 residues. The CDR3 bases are TGCAGCGCCGATGGAGGGGTCAGCTCCTACAATGAGCAGTTCTTC. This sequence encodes CSADGGVSSYNEQFF.

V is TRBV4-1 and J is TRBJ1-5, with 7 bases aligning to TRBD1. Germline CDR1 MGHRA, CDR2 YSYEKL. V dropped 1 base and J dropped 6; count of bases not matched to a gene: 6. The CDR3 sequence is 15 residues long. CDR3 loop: CASSQGQGLGQPQHF. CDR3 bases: TGCGCCAGCAGCCAAGGACAGGGCCTCGGTCAGCCCCAGCATTTT.

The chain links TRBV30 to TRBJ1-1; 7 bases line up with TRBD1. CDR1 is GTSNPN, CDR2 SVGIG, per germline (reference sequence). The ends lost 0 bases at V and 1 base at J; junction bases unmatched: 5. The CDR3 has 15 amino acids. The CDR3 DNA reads TGTGCCTGGAGTGTGACGACAGGGACGAACACTGAAGCTTTCTTT. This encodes CAWSVTTGTNTEAFF.